A single sample gave rise to the 13 T cell receptor beta chains below, sequenced in a study of shared clonotypes between healthy human individuals (dated by TCRdb to the early 2020s). The library was produced with the immunoSEQ multiplex PCR assay. What TCRdb holds here is the immuneACCESS table cut down to in-frame rearrangements. Part of the clones is not present; checked against another copy, under half of the missing clones reflect an unresolved V gene, and the others are unexplained. Present in this sample are roughly 500,000 clones, 90% to 96% of which were seen just once. Clones ranked in the top ten supply 0.06% of the sample. The specimen sequenced was naive CD4+ T cells sorted from blood. The cell subset or site label of this sample denotes: CD45RA+ positively selected. These receptors all stem from a woman in her thirties in good health.

J is TRBJ1-4 and V is TRBV5-1, with D possibly matching TRBD1 (6 bases). The CDR3 extends over 14 amino acids. V lost 4 bases to trimming and J lost 7 bases, with 14 bases between them. Germline CDR1 is SGHRS and CDR2 is YFSETQ. The CDR3 bases are TGCGCCAGCAGCCCACAGGGATCGGGTGAAAAACTGTTTTTT. Translating it yields CASSPQGSGEKLFF. Using reference TRBV5-1 and TRBJ1-4 for the parts outside the CDR3, the full variable domain is KAGVTQTPRYLIKTRGQQVTLSCSPISGHRSVSWYQQTPGQGLQFLFEYFSETQRNKGNFPGRFSGRQFSNSRSEMNVSTLELGDSALYLCASSPQGSGEKLFFGSGTQLSVL.

This clone has just one count. V gene TRBV5-1 combines with J gene TRBJ2-6; D ambiguous. The CDR3 runs to 15 residues. Germline CDR1 is SGHRS and CDR2 is YFSETQ. Between the trimmed V and J ends, which lost 2 bases and 0 bases, there was a span of 6 bases. The CDR3 region has the DNA TGCGCCAGCAGCTTACCGTTCTCTGGGGCCAACGTCCTGACTTTC. It encodes CASSLPFSGANVLTF.

The rearrangement joins TRBV6-5 to TRBJ2-2, with D maybe TRBD2 (5 bases). This CDR3 comprises 15 residues. CDR1 and CDR2 (germline): MNHEY, SVGAGI. V was trimmed by 5 bases and J by 0 bases, leaving 10 bases between them. This chain's CDR3 is CASSTRTANTGELFF. CDR3 coding DNA: TGTGCCAGCAGTACCCGGACTGCGAACACCGGGGAGCTGTTTTTT.

This chain uses TRBV5-4 with TRBJ2-1; 9 bases map to TRBD1. The germline V gene encodes CDR1 SGHNT and CDR2 YYREEE (reference sequence). V gave up 3 bases and J gave up 5 bases; unmatched junction bases: 6. This CDR3 is built from 15 residues. CDR3 in amino acids: CASSSTGGAHNEQFF. CDR3 DNA sequence: TGTGCCAGCAGCTCCACAGGGGGCGCCCACAATGAGCAGTTCTTC.

The V and J genes are TRBV5-1 and TRBJ2-7; D is possibly TRBD2 (6 bases). V lost 4 bases to trimming and J lost 2 bases, with 13 bases between them. This CDR3 contains 14 residues. Germline V gives CDR1 SGHRS, CDR2 YFSETQ. CDR3 in DNA: TGCGCCAGCAGCCCCTCGGGGGTCCCCTACGAGCAGTACTTC. Translated: CASSPSGVPYEQYF.

The chain joins TRBV6-1 to TRBJ1-6; 10 bases line up with TRBD1. With 4 bases clipped from V and 5 bases from J, the junction kept 5 bases outside the gene matches. There are 16 residues in the CDR3. Germline assignment: CDR1 MNHNS and CDR2 SASEGT. The CDR3 sequence is CASSGQGALDNSPLHF. The DNA for the CDR3 is TGTGCCAGCAGTGGACAGGGGGCCCTTGATAATTCACCCCTCCACTTT.

The J gene is TRBJ2-7, the V gene TRBV28; D possibly corresponds to TRBD2 (8 bases). The CDR3 sequence is 14 residues long. Looked up from germline, CDR1 is MDHEN and CDR2 is SYDVKM. Trimming stripped 7 bases from V and 6 bases from J, with 19 bases between. The CDR3 protein is CASTQTGAGGEQYF. CDR3 coding DNA: TGTGCCAGCACGCAAACAGGGGCGGGGGGCGAGCAGTACTTC.

V gene TRBV19 combines with J gene TRBJ1-5; 12 bases align to TRBD1. The CDR3 totals 16 residues. Germline CDR1 reads LNHDA; CDR2 reads SQIVND (reference sequence). The V segment lost 5 bases and the J segment 3 bases; nucleotides outside the gene matches: 5. The CDR3 here is CASSPGTGGVNQPQHF. The CDR3 DNA sequence: TGTGCCAGTAGTCCCGGGACAGGGGGCGTCAATCAGCCCCAGCATTTT.

The chain joins TRBV23-1 to TRBJ2-7; D might be TRBD2 (5 bases). TRBV23-1 is an ORF for which the function is uncertain. V lost 0 bases and J lost 0, with 15 bases in between. The CDR3 is made up of 17 amino acids. The CDR3 loop is CASSQSGLTLISYEQYF. The CDR3, as DNA: TGCGCCAGCAGTCAATCCGGACTGACGCTCATCTCCTACGAGCAGTACTTC.

About this clone: This specimen includes other DNA sequences encoding the same CDR3. The V and J genes are TRBV20-1 and TRBJ2-7; no reliable D call. V was pared by 2 bases and J by 1 base, with 0 bases between. CDR1 and CDR2 from the germline V gene are DFQATT and SNEGSKA (reference sequence). This CDR3 has 10 residues. The CDR3 bases are TGCAGTGCTAGATCCTACGAGCAGTACTTC. This translates into CSARSYEQYF.

V and J are TRBV19 and TRBJ2-3, with 7 bases that match TRBD2. This CDR3 is 15 amino acids long. Germline V gene data show CDR1 as LNHDA and CDR2 as SQIVND (reference sequence). Trimming at V came to 5 bases and at J to 6 bases, leaving 11 bases not matched to a gene. The DNA for the CDR3 is TGTGCCAGTAGTCCGAGACTAGCAACTCTGGATACGCAGTATTTT. Translation gives CASSPRLATLDTQYF.

The chain carries TRBV7-9 and TRBJ2-1, with D possibly being TRBD1 or TRBD2 (5 bases each). Per germline, CDR1 SEHNR and CDR2 FQNEAQ (reference sequence). Deletions cut 5 bases from V and 2 bases from J, with 19 bases between. The CDR3 consists of 17 residues. For the CDR3, the DNA is TGTGCCAGCAGCCGGGACCAATTGGGAAGAACCTACAATGAGCAGTTCTTC. This translates into CASSRDQLGRTYNEQFF.

The chain links TRBV18 to TRBJ2-5, with 8 bases lining up with TRBD1. The CDR3 sequence is 14 residues long. Germline CDR1 KGHSH, CDR2 LQKENI. With V trimmed by 5 bases and J by 0 bases, 2 bases remained unmatched. For the CDR3, the DNA is TGTGCCAGCTCAGCACAGGGGGACCAAGAGACCCAGTACTTC. Translated: CASSAQGDQETQYF.